This T cell receptor beta chain derives from a study of cytotoxic CD8 clonotypes in ibrutinib-treated CLL. As for the study in general: The cohort had over nine relapsed/refractory and some 14 treatment-naive patients, 17 IGHV unmutated.

The method was immunoSEQ multiplex PCR; TCRdb's version includes in-frame clones alone and lacks a portion of them. This sample has approximately 120,000 clones, with 80% to 85% found just once. Germline CDR1 KGHSH, CDR2 LQKENI. V gave up 4 bases and J gave up 1 base, with 10 bases separating them. The CDR3 consists of 14 residues. The chain links TRBV18 to TRBJ1-1; D is unresolved. The sequenced sample was PBMCs, obtained after 24 months of ibrutinib treatment. This TCR was sampled from a human donor with chronic lymphocytic leukemia. This CDR3 is CASSRSDGNTEAFF. CDR3 sequence (DNA): TGTGCCAGCTCACGTTCGGACGGGAACACTGAAGCTTTCTTT.